This TCR beta chain is from a study of cytomegalovirus exposure and HLA in healthy donors. PCR was performed using 60 Vbeta and 13 Jbeta primers. Some clones are missing from TCRdb's copy, which holds only in-frame ones; the method was immunoSEQ multiplex PCR. The sample carries about 230,000 clones, around 80% recorded once. This clone was detected only once. This TCR was recovered from a boy aged 5-17 years in good health and CMV-seronegative. The sample consisted of PBMCs.

Here the CDR3 reads CASSIPGQGRGSNQPQHF. For the CDR3, the DNA is TGTGCCAGCAGCATCCCGGGACAGGGGCGCGGGAGCAATCAGCCCCAGCATTTT. The gene calls are TRBV11-2 and TRBJ1-5, with 10 bases fitting TRBD1. Unmatched junction bases numbered 11, after V lost 5 bases and J lost 1 base. This CDR3 contains 18 residues. The germline CDR1 and CDR2 sequences are SGHAT and FQNNGV.